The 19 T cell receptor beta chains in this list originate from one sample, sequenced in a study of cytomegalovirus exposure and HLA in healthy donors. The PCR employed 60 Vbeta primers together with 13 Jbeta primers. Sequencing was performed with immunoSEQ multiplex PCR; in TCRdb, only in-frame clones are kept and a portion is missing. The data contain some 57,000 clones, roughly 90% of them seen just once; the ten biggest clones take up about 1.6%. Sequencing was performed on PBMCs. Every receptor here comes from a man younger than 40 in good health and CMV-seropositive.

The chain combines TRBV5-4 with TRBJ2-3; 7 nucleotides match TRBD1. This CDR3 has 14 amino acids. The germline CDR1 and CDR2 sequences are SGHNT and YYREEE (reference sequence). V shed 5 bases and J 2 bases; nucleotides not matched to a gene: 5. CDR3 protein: CASSYGTATDTQYF. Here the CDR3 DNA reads TGTGCCAGCAGTTATGGGACAGCCACAGATACGCAGTATTTT.

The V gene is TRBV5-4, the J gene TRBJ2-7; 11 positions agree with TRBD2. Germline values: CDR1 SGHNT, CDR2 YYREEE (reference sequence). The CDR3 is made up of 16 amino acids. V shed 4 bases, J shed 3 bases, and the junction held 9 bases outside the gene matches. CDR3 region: CASSPGRTSGSYEQYF. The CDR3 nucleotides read TGTGCCAGCAGCCCTGGACGTACTAGCGGGAGCTACGAGCAGTACTTC.

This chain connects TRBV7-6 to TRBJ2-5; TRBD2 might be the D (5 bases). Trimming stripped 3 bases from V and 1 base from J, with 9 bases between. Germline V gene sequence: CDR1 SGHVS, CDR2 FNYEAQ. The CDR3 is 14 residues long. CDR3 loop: CASSFLATQETQYF. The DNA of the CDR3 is TGTGCCAGCAGCTTCTTAGCGACCCAAGAGACCCAGTACTTC.

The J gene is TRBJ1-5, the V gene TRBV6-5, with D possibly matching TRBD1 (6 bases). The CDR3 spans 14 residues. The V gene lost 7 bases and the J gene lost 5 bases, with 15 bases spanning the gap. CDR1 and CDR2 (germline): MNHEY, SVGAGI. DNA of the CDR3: TGTGCCAGCACCGAACGGACAGAGGATCAGCCCCAGCATTTT. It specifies CASTERTEDQPQHF.

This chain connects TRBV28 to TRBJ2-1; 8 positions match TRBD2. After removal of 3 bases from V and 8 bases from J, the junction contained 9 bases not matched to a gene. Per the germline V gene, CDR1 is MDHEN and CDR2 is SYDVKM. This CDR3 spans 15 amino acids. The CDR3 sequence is CASSFNIGRADEQFF. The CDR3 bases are TGTGCCAGCAGTTTTAATATCGGGAGGGCCGATGAGCAGTTCTTC.

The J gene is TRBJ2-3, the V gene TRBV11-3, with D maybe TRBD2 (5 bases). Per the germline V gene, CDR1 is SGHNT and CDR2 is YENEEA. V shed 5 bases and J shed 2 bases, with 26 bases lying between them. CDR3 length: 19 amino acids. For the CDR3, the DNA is TGTGCCAGCAGCCCAAATAGCCCCTGGACTGGAGGTTACACAGATACGCAGTATTTT. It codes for CASSPNSPWTGGYTDTQYF.

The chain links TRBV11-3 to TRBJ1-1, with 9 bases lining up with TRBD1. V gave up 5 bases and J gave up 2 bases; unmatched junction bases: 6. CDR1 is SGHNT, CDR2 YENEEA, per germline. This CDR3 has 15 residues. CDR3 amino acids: CASSTRDRVNTEAFF. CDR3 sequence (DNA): TGTGCCAGCAGCACCCGGGACAGGGTTAACACTGAAGCTTTCTTT. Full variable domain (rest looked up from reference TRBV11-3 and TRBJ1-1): EAGVVQSPRYKIIEKKQPVAFWCNPISGHNTLYWYLQNLGQGPELLIRYENEEAVDDSQLPKDRFSAERLKGVDSTLKIQPAELGDSAVYLCASSTRDRVNTEAFFGQGTRLTVV.

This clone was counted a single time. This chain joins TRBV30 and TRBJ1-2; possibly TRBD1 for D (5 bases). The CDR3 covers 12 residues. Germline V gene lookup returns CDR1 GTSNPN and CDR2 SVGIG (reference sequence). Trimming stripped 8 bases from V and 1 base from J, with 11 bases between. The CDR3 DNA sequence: TGTGCCCGCAAGGGGAATAACTATGGCTACACCTTC. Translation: CARKGNNYGYTF. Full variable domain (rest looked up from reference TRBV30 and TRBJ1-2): SQTIHQWPATLVQPVGSPLSLECTVEGTSNPNLYWYRQAAGRGLQLLFYSVGIGQISSEVPQNLSASRPQDRQFILSSKKLLLSDSGFYLCARKGNNYGYTFGSGTRLTVV.

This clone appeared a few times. CDR3 loop: CASSPGVGQMNTEAFF. Here the CDR3 DNA reads TGCGCCAGCAGCCCGGGAGTGGGACAGATGAACACTGAAGCTTTCTTT. The chain recombines TRBV4-3 with TRBJ1-1; 7 bases line up with TRBD1. Germline-derived CDR1 and CDR2 are LGHNA and YSLEER. The CDR3 spans 16 residues. With V trimmed by 4 bases and J by 0 bases, 8 bases remained unmatched.

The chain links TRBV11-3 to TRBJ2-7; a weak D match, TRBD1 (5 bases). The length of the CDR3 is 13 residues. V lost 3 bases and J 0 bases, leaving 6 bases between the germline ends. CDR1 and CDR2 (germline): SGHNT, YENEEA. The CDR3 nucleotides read TGTGCCAGCAGCTTGACAGTCTCCTACGAGCAGTACTTC. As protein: CASSLTVSYEQYF.

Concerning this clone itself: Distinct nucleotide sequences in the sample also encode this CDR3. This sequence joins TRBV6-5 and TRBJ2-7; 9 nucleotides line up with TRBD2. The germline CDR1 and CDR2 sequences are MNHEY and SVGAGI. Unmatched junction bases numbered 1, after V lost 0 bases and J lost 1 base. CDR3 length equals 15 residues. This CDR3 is CASSYSTSGSYEQYF. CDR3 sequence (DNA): TGTGCCAGCAGTTACTCGACTAGCGGATCCTACGAGCAGTACTTC.

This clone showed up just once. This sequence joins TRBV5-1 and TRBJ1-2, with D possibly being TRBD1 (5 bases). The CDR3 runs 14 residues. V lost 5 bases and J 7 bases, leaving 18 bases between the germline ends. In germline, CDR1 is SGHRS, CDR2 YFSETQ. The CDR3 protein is CASRPEITGAGYTF. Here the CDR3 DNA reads TGCGCCAGCAGGCCCGAAATTACAGGAGCTGGCTACACCTTC.

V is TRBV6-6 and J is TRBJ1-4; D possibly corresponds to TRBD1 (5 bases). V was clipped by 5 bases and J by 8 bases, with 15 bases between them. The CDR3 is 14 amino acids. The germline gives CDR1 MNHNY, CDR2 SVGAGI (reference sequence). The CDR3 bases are TGTGCCAGCAGTCCCTGGGGGGTAGGCGAAAAACTGTTTTTT. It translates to CASSPWGVGEKLFF.

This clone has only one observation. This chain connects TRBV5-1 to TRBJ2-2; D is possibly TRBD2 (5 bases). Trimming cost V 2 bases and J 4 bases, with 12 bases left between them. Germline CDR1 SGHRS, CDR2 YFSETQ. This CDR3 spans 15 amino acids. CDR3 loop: CASSLEGRGTGELFF. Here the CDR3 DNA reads TGCGCCAGCAGCTTAGAGGGCCGGGGCACCGGGGAGCTGTTTTTT.

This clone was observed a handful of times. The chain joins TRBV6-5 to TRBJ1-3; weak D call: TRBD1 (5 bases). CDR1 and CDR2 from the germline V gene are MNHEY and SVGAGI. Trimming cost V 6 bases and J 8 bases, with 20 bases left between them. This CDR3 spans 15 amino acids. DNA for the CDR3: TGTGCCAGCAGCGTCGACAGAGTCGTCAGAGACACCATATATTTT. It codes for CASSVDRVVRDTIYF.

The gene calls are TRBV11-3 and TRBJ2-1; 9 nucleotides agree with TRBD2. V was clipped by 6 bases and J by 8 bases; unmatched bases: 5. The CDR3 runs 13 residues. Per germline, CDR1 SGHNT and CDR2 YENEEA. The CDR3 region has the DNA TGTGCCAGCAGACCGGGACTAGCCGATGAGCAGTTCTTC. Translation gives CASRPGLADEQFF.

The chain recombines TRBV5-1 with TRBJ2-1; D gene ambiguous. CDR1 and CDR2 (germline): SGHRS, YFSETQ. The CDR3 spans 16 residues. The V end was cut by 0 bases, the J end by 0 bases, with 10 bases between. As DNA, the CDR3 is TGCGCCAGCAGCTTGGGGTACCGCGGCTCCTACAATGAGCAGTTCTTC. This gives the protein CASSLGYRGSYNEQFF.

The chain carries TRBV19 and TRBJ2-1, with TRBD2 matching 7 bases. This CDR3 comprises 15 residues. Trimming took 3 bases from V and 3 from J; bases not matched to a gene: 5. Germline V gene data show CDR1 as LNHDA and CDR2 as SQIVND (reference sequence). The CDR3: CASSMGGSHYNEQFF. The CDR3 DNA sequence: TGTGCCAGTAGTATGGGGGGGAGCCACTACAATGAGCAGTTCTTC.

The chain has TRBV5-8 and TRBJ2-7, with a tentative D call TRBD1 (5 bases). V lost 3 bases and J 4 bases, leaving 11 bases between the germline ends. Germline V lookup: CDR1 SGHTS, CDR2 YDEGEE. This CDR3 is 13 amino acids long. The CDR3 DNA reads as TGTGCCAGCAGCTCAGGGAACATGTACGAGCAGTACTTC. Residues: CASSSGNMYEQYF.